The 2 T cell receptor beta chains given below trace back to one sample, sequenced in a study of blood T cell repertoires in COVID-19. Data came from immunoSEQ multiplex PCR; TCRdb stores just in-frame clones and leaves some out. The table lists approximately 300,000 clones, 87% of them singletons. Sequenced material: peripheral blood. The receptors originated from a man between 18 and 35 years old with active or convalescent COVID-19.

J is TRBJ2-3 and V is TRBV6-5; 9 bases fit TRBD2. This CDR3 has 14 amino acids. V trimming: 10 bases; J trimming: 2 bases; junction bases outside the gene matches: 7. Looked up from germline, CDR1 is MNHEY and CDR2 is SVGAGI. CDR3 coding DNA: TGTGCCAATTTAGCGGGGGCCTCCACAGATACGCAGTATTTT. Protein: CANLAGASTDTQYF.

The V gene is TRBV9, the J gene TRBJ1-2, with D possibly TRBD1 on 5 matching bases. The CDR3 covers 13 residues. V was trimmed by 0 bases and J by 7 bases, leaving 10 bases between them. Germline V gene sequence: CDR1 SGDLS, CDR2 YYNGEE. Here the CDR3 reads CASSVDGHSGYTF. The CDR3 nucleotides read TGTGCCAGCAGCGTAGATGGACACTCTGGCTACACCTTC.